One T cell receptor (beta chain) is described in this entry. What it binds is unknown. The sample comes from a study of T cell therapy after organ transplantation. Germline values: CDR1 SEHNR, CDR2 FQNEAQ (reference sequence). V lost 5 bases, J lost 5 bases, and 8 bases stayed unmatched. This CDR3 contains 15 residues. Study-wide points: Post-therapy CD8 clonality change correlated inversely with pretherapy clonality.

Generated by immunoSEQ multiplex PCR, the TCRdb table keeps only in-frame clones and is missing some. The sample records some 6,000 clones, around 70% being singletons. Time point indicated: 4-8 weeks after completion of therapy. The sequence derives from a human patient who had received a solid organ transplant and had CMV disease. Certain T cells may be donor cells from the graft. The specimen was CD8+ T cells from blood, collected after autologous CMV-specific T cell therapy. The rearrangement joins TRBV7-9 to TRBJ2-3, with 9 bases matching TRBD1. In DNA, the CDR3 is TGTGCCAGCAGCCCACGACAGGGGGATGTAGATACGCAGTATTTT. Translation: CASSPRQGDVDTQYF.